Below, 10 T cell receptor beta chains from the same sample are listed, as sequenced in a study of cytomegalovirus exposure and HLA in healthy donors. The study ran its PCR with 60 Vbeta and 13 Jbeta primers. The table came from immunoSEQ multiplex PCR; TCRdb's copy has only in-frame clones and leaves some out. The table records some 150,000 clones, around a tenth of them present only once. Sequenced: PBMCs. These receptor sequences come from a man between 50 and 59 years old in good health and CMV-seronegative.

In this sample, this clone turned up a few times. The chain has TRBV27 and TRBJ2-3; the D gene is possibly TRBD1 (6 bases). V lost 2 bases to trimming and J lost 2 bases, with 11 bases between them. Germline V gene data show CDR1 as MNHEY and CDR2 as SMNVEV (reference sequence). The CDR3 extends over 15 amino acids. The CDR3 protein is CASSLGQIFTDTQYF. CDR3 DNA: TGTGCCAGCAGTTTAGGACAGATCTTCACAGATACGCAGTATTTT.

In its sample, this clone was seen a few times. The genes are TRBV2 and TRBJ2-1; 8 bases fit TRBD2. The CDR3 is 15 amino acids. The germline V gene encodes CDR1 SNHLY and CDR2 FYNNEI. V lost 3 bases, J lost 3 bases, and 4 bases stayed unmatched. The CDR3 reads CASSDRLAIYNEQFF. DNA of the CDR3: TGTGCCAGCAGTGACCGACTAGCGATCTACAATGAGCAGTTCTTC.

J is TRBJ2-3 and V is TRBV5-4; D is unresolved. In germline, CDR1 is SGHNT, CDR2 YYREEE (reference sequence). This CDR3 spans 12 amino acids. The germline V and J ends were trimmed by 3 bases and 4 bases, with 6 bases remaining between them. As DNA, the CDR3 is TGTGCCAGCAGCTCCGACTCAGATACGCAGTATTTT. As protein: CASSSDSDTQYF.

This clone was counted only a few times. The rearrangement joins TRBV9 to TRBJ1-1; 10 positions agree with TRBD1. Germline trimming cut 4 bases from V and 5 bases from J; bases unmatched to any gene: 17. Germline V lookup: CDR1 SGDLS, CDR2 YYNGEE. This CDR3 contains 18 residues. CDR3: CASSTHSRQGARRTEAFF. CDR3 DNA: TGTGCCAGCAGCACGCACTCAAGACAGGGGGCAAGGAGAACTGAAGCTTTCTTT. The entire variable domain, with the rest obtained from reference TRBV9 and TRBJ1-1, is as follows: DSGVTQTPKHLITATGQRVTLRCSPRSGDLSVYWYQQSLDQGLQFLIQYYNGEERAKGNILERFSAQQFPDLHSELNLSSLELGDSALYFCASSTHSRQGARRTEAFFGQGTRLTVV.

This clone appeared a few times. This sequence joins TRBV30 and TRBJ2-7; D possibly corresponds to TRBD1 (7 bases). There are 14 residues in the CDR3. V shed 3 bases and J shed 7 bases, with 19 bases lying between them. The germline V gene has CDR1 GTSNPN and CDR2 SVGIG (reference sequence). CDR3 sequence (DNA): TGTGCCTGGAGCGGGGGACAGACCCCTCGAGAGCAGTACTTC. This encodes CAWSGGQTPREQYF.

This clone has more than one count but fewer than ten. This chain links TRBV2 with TRBJ2-2; 7 nucleotides line up with TRBD2. The length of the CDR3 is 16 residues. Germline-derived CDR1 and CDR2 are SNHLY and FYNNEI. The ends lost 6 bases at V and 0 bases at J; junction bases unmatched: 7. The CDR3 sequence: CASRGGVGSNTGELFF. CDR3 sequence (DNA): TGTGCCAGCAGGGGGGGGGTAGGGTCGAACACCGGGGAGCTGTTTTTT.

This clone occurred a few times. V usage is TRBV5-1 and J usage is TRBJ2-2, with D possibly matching TRBD2 (6 bases). This CDR3 has 15 residues. Between the trimmed V and J ends, which lost 2 bases and 4 bases, there was a span of 12 bases. The germline V gene has CDR1 SGHRS and CDR2 YFSETQ. In DNA, the CDR3 is TGCGCCAGCAGCTTAGGTTGGGGGGTCACCGGGGAGCTGTTTTTT. Its protein is CASSLGWGVTGELFF.

This clone was detected a few times. The V call is TRBV19, the J call TRBJ2-2; the D gene is possibly TRBD2 (5 bases). Trimming cost V 6 bases and J 3 bases, with 11 bases left between them. The germline V gene has CDR1 LNHDA and CDR2 SQIVND (reference sequence). The CDR3 is 14 amino acids. The CDR3 nucleotides are TGTGCCAGTAGGGAGGCTTTGGACACCGGGGAGCTGTTTTTT. It specifies CASREALDTGELFF.

This clone was found a few times. The chain joins TRBV28 to TRBJ2-7, with 7 nucleotides matching TRBD2. The CDR3 is made up of 15 amino acids. The germline gives CDR1 MDHEN, CDR2 SYDVKM. The V segment lost 5 bases and the J segment 0 bases; nucleotides outside the gene matches: 7. In DNA form, the CDR3 reads TGTGCCAGCAGTGCCCCGGGCGGGAGCTCCTACGAGCAGTACTTC. It codes for CASSAPGGSSYEQYF.

The DNA for the CDR3 is TGTGCCAGCAGCAAAGAGGAGCGGGACTACAATGAGCAGTTCTTC. Translated: CASSKEERDYNEQFF. The chain employs TRBV21-1 and TRBJ2-1; no check of the table's D call, TRBD2, against the DNA was made. TRBV21-1 has pseudogene status. The CDR3 length is 15 residues.